Below, one TCR beta chain is given with its context. This sample is part of a study of blood T cell repertoires in COVID-19. Across the study: Samples of COVID-19 (acute and convalescent) were obtained from the United States, Italy and Spain. In each case, the material was cDNA or gDNA derived from T cells, B-cell-depleted T cells, or PBMCs.

The CDR3 runs to 15 residues. Germline-derived CDR1 and CDR2 are LGHDT and YNNKEL (reference sequence). Trimming removed 1 base from V and 5 bases from J, with 9 bases in between. Source study methods: By means of reference gene primer amplification, nucleated cell counts were estimated. Assay used: immunoSEQ multiplex PCR; TCRdb lists only in-frame clones, some missing. That table is the source of V, J and clone size, and D and trimming were worked out from the DNA. The table has 80,000 to 85,000 clones, around 80% seen once. The specimen was peripheral blood. The source of this sequence is a human donor in a cohort sampled during active COVID-19. The chain links TRBV3-1 (or the pseudogene TRBV3-2) to TRBJ1-6; weak D call: TRBD1 (5 bases). The CDR3 is CASSQAGPNNSPLHF. The CDR3 nucleotides are TGTGCCAGCAGCCAAGCAGGGCCCAATAATTCACCCCTCCACTTT.